The TCR beta chain under discussion was sequenced for a study of T cell repertoires in cytomegalovirus infection. Study background: A matching HLA type, together with CMV infection, was signaled by public TCR beta signatures. The study's findings and limits: Within the response measured ex vivo, HLA-C-restricted CMV-specific TCR beta clonotypes were dominant.

A note on this clonotype: What it recognizes is unknown.

TCRdb re-analysed the reads in MiXCR, keeping a single row per CDR3 protein. This table holds roughly 860,000 distinct CDR3 sequences, approximately 32% found once. The V gene's germline CDR1 is SEHNR and CDR2 FQNEAQ (reference sequence). V lost 5 bases, J lost 5 bases, and 18 bases lay in between. The CDR3 sequence is 15 residues long. This material consisted of cultured CD8+ T cells from PBMCs, taken from culture after CMV antigen stimulation. The receptor was isolated from a human donor in good health (CMV status not recorded). Some clones in this sample may be carry-over from other donors' samples. J is TRBJ2-5 and V is TRBV7-9; D is perhaps TRBD1 or TRBD2 (6 bases each). The CDR3 here is CASSRPLTGRETQYF. The CDR3 region has the DNA TGTGCCAGCAGCCGACCCCTTACAGGGAGGGAGACCCAGTACTTC.